Presented here are 10 T cell receptor beta chains from one specimen sequenced in a study of T-cell reconstitution after alpha-beta-depleted transplantation in children. Using unique molecular identifiers, the investigators prepared the TCRbeta library. TCRdb used MiXCR to reprocess the PCR reads, holding one entry per CDR3 protein. This sample yields around 3,000 distinct CDR3 sequences, of which less than 25% are seen a single time; around 42% belongs to the top ten. The source was PBMCs, mostly from graft donor cells, collected 60 days after TCRalphabeta/CD19-depleted stem cell transplant. Receptor source: a female patient between 5 and 17 years old who had a stem cell transplant for acute lymphoblastic leukemia, so the T cells may come from the graft donor.

This clonotype was counted ten times or more. One junction end disagrees with the germline gene, perhaps due to a read error. This sequence joins TRBV5-6 and TRBJ2-5; 11 bases align to TRBD2. CDR1 and CDR2 from the germline V gene are SGHDT and YYEEEE. The CDR3 has 16 residues. CDR3 sequence: CAGSTLLAGVEETQYF. CDR3 sequence (DNA): TGTGCCGGCAGCACCTTACTAGCGGGGGTTGAAGAGACCCAGTACTTC.

In its sample, this clonotype ranks as medium-sized. The chain links TRBV7-2 to TRBJ2-2; D remains unclear. The CDR3 covers 15 residues. Trimming took off 5 bases at V and 2 bases at J, with 12 bases between the two ends. Germline V lookup: CDR1 SGHTA, CDR2 FQGNSA. DNA for the CDR3: TGTGCCAGCAGCCTCTCCAGGATTAACACCGGGGAGCTGTTTTTT. Its protein product is CASSLSRINTGELFF.

This clonotype was recorded at least ten times. The V call is TRBV7-9, the J call TRBJ2-2, with D possibly TRBD2 on 5 matching bases. Germline V gene lookup returns CDR1 SEHNR and CDR2 FQNEAQ (reference sequence). V was clipped by 5 bases and J by 5 bases, with 15 bases between them. CDR3 length: 15 residues. CDR3 bases: TGTGCCAGCAGCCCTCGGGGTAGAGTAACCGGGGAGCTGTTTTTT. It translates to CASSPRGRVTGELFF.

The chain joins TRBV4-1 to TRBJ2-3; 12 nucleotides agree with TRBD2. CDR1 and CDR2 (germline): MGHRA, YSYEKL. The V segment lost 4 bases and the J segment 8 bases; nucleotides outside the gene matches: 4. The CDR3 extends over 14 amino acids. This CDR3 is CASSPSGRASTQYF. The CDR3 nucleotides read TGCGCCAGCAGCCCTAGCGGGAGGGCCAGTACGCAGTATTTT.

There are many counts of this clonotype. V gene TRBV7-9 combines with J gene TRBJ1-1; 9 bases match TRBD1. The CDR3 runs to 15 residues. Per germline, CDR1 SEHNR and CDR2 FQNEAQ (reference sequence). J was trimmed by 0 bases and V by 5 bases; bases with no gene match: 4. For the CDR3, the DNA is TGTGCCAGCAGCCCACAGGGGGCTTTGAACACTGAAGCTTTCTTT. Its protein is CASSPQGALNTEAFF.

In this sample, this clonotype is medium-sized. A read error may account for a junction end that differs from germline. V usage is TRBV7-9 and J usage is TRBJ2-1; D possibly corresponds to TRBD2 (6 bases). Germline assignment: CDR1 SEHNR and CDR2 FQNEAQ (reference sequence). The CDR3 has 9 residues. The CDR3 here is CATERTMPF. In DNA form, the CDR3 reads TGTGCCACGGAAAGGACTATGCCGTTC.

In this sample, this clonotype turned up a few times. The junction departs from the called germline gene at one end, perhaps through a read error. The rearrangement links TRBV20-1 to TRBJ1-5; 7 bases match TRBD1. Per germline, CDR1 DFQATT and CDR2 SNEGSKA (reference sequence). CDR3 length: 18 residues. The CDR3 DNA reads TGCTGTGCTAGAGTCCGGGGACAGTCCTTTCGGGGCAATCAGCCCCAGCATTTT. Translation: CCARVRGQSFRGNQPQHF.

The sample holds many counts of this clonotype. V is TRBV5-1 and J is TRBJ2-5; a possible D gene is TRBD2 (6 bases). Germline assignment: CDR1 SGHRS and CDR2 YFSETQ. The CDR3 consists of 19 residues. V was shortened by 0 bases and J by 0 bases, with 21 bases between the two germline ends. The CDR3 spells CASSLAFGRNRKYQETQYF. The DNA for the CDR3 is TGCGCCAGCAGCTTGGCGTTCGGGAGAAACCGGAAGTACCAAGAGACCCAGTACTTC.

The gene calls are TRBV4-3 and TRBJ2-7; TRBD1 aligns across 9 bases. The CDR3 totals 16 residues. Germline values: CDR1 LGHNA, CDR2 YSLEER. The V and J ends lost 0 bases and 4 bases, in that order; junction bases with no gene match: 7. CDR3 DNA sequence: TGCGCCAGCAGCCAAGAGTTCACAGGGGGCAGGTACGAGCAGTACTTC. This translates into CASSQEFTGGRYEQYF.

This clonotype was observed many times. The chain links TRBV2 to TRBJ1-5; 7 nucleotides agree with TRBD1. Germline trimming cut 4 bases from V and 1 base from J; bases unmatched to any gene: 1. Germline values: CDR1 SNHLY, CDR2 FYNNEI. The CDR3 is made up of 14 amino acids. CDR3 amino acids: CASSGTGSNQPQHF. The CDR3 region has the DNA TGTGCCAGCAGTGGGACAGGAAGCAATCAGCCCCAGCATTTT.